This section outlines one T cell receptor beta chain sequence together with its context. Its antigen remains unknown. These data come from a study of T-cell reconstitution after alpha-beta-depleted transplantation in children. Study-wide results and limits: Alpha-beta T cells present about two months after transplant were reported to originate from several hundred expanded graft clones. One year post-transplant, T-cell counts and diversity were largely derived from T cells produced anew. Some patients showed high day-60 TCRbeta diversity, which derived from surviving recipient T cells and thymic progenitors.

The TCRbeta library was prepared with unique molecular identifiers. Via MiXCR, TCRdb re-called the PCR reads, giving one row per CDR3 protein. The sample has approximately 85,000 distinct CDR3 sequences; 15% to 17% are singletons. The CDR3 totals 15 residues. V lost 5 bases and J lost 1, with 13 bases in between. Looked up from germline, CDR1 is SEHNR and CDR2 is FQNEAQ (reference sequence). This chain uses TRBV7-9 with TRBJ2-3; D not certain. This receptor was taken from a male patient aged 2-15 years who had a stem cell transplant for acute lymphoblastic leukemia, so the T cells may come from the graft donor. The sample here was PBMCs, mostly from graft donor cells, taken 180 days after TCRalphabeta/CD19-depleted stem cell transplant. The CDR3: CASSPSDSGTDTQYF. CDR3 DNA: TGTGCCAGCAGCCCCAGCGATTCCGGCACAGATACGCAGTATTTT.